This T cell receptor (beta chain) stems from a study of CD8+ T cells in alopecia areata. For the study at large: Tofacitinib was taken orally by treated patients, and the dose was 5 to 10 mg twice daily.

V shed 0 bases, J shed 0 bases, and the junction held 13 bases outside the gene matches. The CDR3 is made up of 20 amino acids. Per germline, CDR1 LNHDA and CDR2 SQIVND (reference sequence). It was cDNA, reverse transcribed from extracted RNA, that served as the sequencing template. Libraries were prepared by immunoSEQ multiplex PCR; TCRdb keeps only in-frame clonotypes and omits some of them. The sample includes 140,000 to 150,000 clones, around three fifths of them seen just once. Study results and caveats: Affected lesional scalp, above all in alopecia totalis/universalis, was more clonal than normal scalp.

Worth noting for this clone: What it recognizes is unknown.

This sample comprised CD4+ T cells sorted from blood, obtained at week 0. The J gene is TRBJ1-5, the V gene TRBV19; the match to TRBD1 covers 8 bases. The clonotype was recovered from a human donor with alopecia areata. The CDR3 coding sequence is TGTGCCAGTAGTATAGACCTCAGGGGGCCGTCCCGTTATAGCAATCAGCCCCAGCATTTT. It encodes CASSIDLRGPSRYSNQPQHF.